This entry lists 21 T cell receptor beta chains sequenced from one sample in a study of blood T cell repertoires in COVID-19. Some clones are missing from TCRdb's copy, which holds only in-frame ones; the method was immunoSEQ multiplex PCR. The repertoire holds about 140,000 clones, with around 79% as singletons. Sequencing was done on a sample of PBMCs or T cells enriched from blood (not recorded which). The receptors stem from a woman in her forties or fifties who had recovered from COVID-19.

The chain recombines TRBV5-1 with TRBJ2-3; D uncertain. Germline CDR1 is SGHRS and CDR2 is YFSETQ. This CDR3 contains 14 residues. The V end was cut by 0 bases, the J end by 7 bases, with 12 bases between. DNA for the CDR3: TGCGCCAGCAGCTTGGAAACCCTAACGAATACGCAGTATTTT. Residues: CASSLETLTNTQYF.

The chain has TRBV6-5 and TRBJ2-7; D uncertain. This CDR3 comprises 15 residues. Germline-derived CDR1 and CDR2 are MNHEY and SVGAGI. Trimming left V 6 bases short and J 1 base short, with 16 bases between. Written as DNA, the CDR3 is TGTGCCAGCAGCGCCACGGAGCACGTTTCCTACGAGCAGTACTTC. Amino acid sequence: CASSATEHVSYEQYF.

The chain employs TRBV5-7 and TRBJ2-1; 8 bases match TRBD1. TRBV5-7 is an ORF, with its function uncertain. V lost 7 bases and J lost 6; bases outside the gene matches: 12. The CDR3 is made up of 15 amino acids. The CDR3 DNA reads as TGTGCCAGCCAATATAGGGACAGGTGTGTCAATGAGCAGTTCTTC. The encoded protein is CASQYRDRCVNEQFF.

The rearrangement links TRBV6-1 to TRBJ1-2; D is ambiguous. This CDR3 has 15 residues. Germline CDR1 MNHNS, CDR2 SASEGT. V lost 2 bases to trimming and J lost 2 bases, with 12 bases between them. The CDR3 nucleotides read TGTGCCAGCAGTGAATTCCTGAGGGAAAACTATGGCTACACCTTC. It is translated as CASSEFLRENYGYTF.

The chain links TRBV7-2 to TRBJ2-7; 8 bases map to TRBD1. The ends lost 2 bases at V and 5 bases at J; junction bases unmatched: 8. The CDR3 runs to 15 residues. CDR1 is SGHTA, CDR2 FQGNSA, per germline. The CDR3 loop is CASSLSPPGGHEQYF. The CDR3 bases are TGTGCCAGCAGCTTATCTCCCCCAGGGGGCCACGAGCAGTACTTC.

V is TRBV5-1 and J is TRBJ2-7; 9 nucleotides line up with TRBD2. The germline CDR1 and CDR2 sequences are SGHRS and YFSETQ. This CDR3 contains 15 residues. The junction had 6 bases not matched to a gene; V was cut back by 2 bases and J by 3 bases. In DNA, the CDR3 is TGCGCCAGCAGCTTTTCGACTAGCGGCAACTACGAGCAGTACTTC. Translation: CASSFSTSGNYEQYF.

This chain uses TRBV3-1 (or the pseudogene TRBV3-2) with TRBJ1-4; a weak D match, TRBD1 (5 bases). The CDR3 covers 14 residues. Trimming shortened V by 0 bases and J by 7 bases, and 9 bases separated the two germline ends. Germline CDR1 LGHDT, CDR2 YNNKEL (reference sequence). The CDR3 here is CASSQEGGVEKLFF. CDR3 in DNA: TGTGCCAGCAGCCAAGAGGGGGGTGTTGAAAAACTGTTTTTT.

The rearrangement links TRBV9 to TRBJ1-1, with 7 positions matching TRBD1. This CDR3 has 14 amino acids. The germline gives CDR1 SGDLS, CDR2 YYNGEE. V shed 4 bases, J shed 1 base, and the junction held 4 bases outside the gene matches. This CDR3 reads CASSTGQENTEAFF. In DNA form, the CDR3 reads TGTGCCAGCAGCACTGGACAGGAGAACACTGAAGCTTTCTTT.

This chain uses TRBV6-2 or TRBV6-3 with TRBJ2-7, with TRBD1 identical over 11 bases. Germline V gives CDR1 MNHEY, CDR2 SVGEGT. Losses at the gene ends were 6 bases for V and 4 bases for J; bases not matched to a gene: 11. The CDR3 totals 16 residues. The CDR3 DNA follows: TGTGCCAGCAGACCTCTCGGACAGGGGGCAGTGTACGAGCAGTACTTC. It encodes CASRPLGQGAVYEQYF.

This clone was counted once. The V call is TRBV5-4, the J call TRBJ2-6, with D uncertain. Trimming left V 5 bases short and J 0 bases short, with 3 bases between. CDR3 length: 13 residues. Germline V gene lookup returns CDR1 SGHNT and CDR2 YYREEE (reference sequence). The CDR3 DNA is TGTGCCAGCAGGGCCTCTGGGGCCAACGTCCTGACTTTC. Translated: CASRASGANVLTF.

As regards this clone: Other DNA sequences from this sample encode an identical CDR3 as well. This chain links TRBV2 with TRBJ1-3; 9 bases agree with TRBD1. Germline CDR1 reads SNHLY; CDR2 reads FYNNEI. This CDR3 region has 15 residues. The V and J ends lost 7 bases and 0 bases, in that order; junction bases with no gene match: 4. CDR3 sequence: CASKGQGFSGNTIYF. The CDR3 DNA reads as TGTGCCAGCAAGGGACAGGGATTCTCTGGAAACACCATATATTTT.

This clone has a single count. The chain is built from TRBV2 and TRBJ1-4; tentative D call: TRBD1 (5 bases). This CDR3 spans 14 amino acids. The germline V gene has CDR1 SNHLY and CDR2 FYNNEI. V lost 5 bases to trimming and J lost 3 bases, with 10 bases between them. The CDR3 nucleotides read TGTGCCAGCAGTAGACAGTACGCTAATGAAAAACTGTTTTTT. Translation gives CASSRQYANEKLFF.

This clone turned up a few times. The chain links TRBV2 to TRBJ1-5; D unresolved. V gave up 3 bases and J gave up 5 bases, with 8 bases separating them. Germline CDR1 SNHLY, CDR2 FYNNEI. This CDR3 region has 13 residues. CDR3 sequence: CASSDRLDQPQHF. CDR3 nucleotide sequence: TGTGCCAGCAGTGACCGACTTGATCAGCCCCAGCATTTT.

The table lists this clone with a count of one. The rearrangement links TRBV27 to TRBJ2-3, with TRBD2 identical over 10 bases. This CDR3 has 15 residues. Germline-derived CDR1 and CDR2 are MNHEY and SMNVEV (reference sequence). The trim removed 5 bases at V and 5 bases at J, leaving 7 bases unmatched. The CDR3 loop is CASSVSGRAKDTQYF. The CDR3 DNA sequence: TGTGCCAGCAGTGTAAGCGGGAGGGCCAAAGATACGCAGTATTTT.

Only a few counts were recorded for this clone. This sequence joins TRBV16 and TRBJ2-7; 9 nucleotides line up with TRBD1. This CDR3 has 14 residues. Trimming cost V 0 bases and J 6 bases; bases outside gene matches: 3. From germline, CDR1 is KGHSY and CDR2 FQNENV. This CDR3 reads CASSQSDRGGEQYF. DNA for the CDR3: TGTGCCAGCAGCCAATCGGACAGGGGAGGCGAGCAGTACTTC. Using reference TRBV16 and TRBJ2-7 for the parts outside the CDR3, the full variable domain is GEEVAQTPKHLVRGEGQKAKLYCAPIKGHSYVFWYQQVLKNEFKFLISFQNENVFDETGMPKERFSAKCLPNSPCSLEIQATKLEDSAVYFCASSQSDRGGEQYFGPGTRLTVT.

This clone was seen only a few times. The genes are TRBV5-6 and TRBJ2-7; 8 bases agree with TRBD1. This CDR3 spans 14 amino acids. Trimming at V came to 3 bases and at J to 2 bases, leaving 4 bases not matched to a gene. Germline loops: CDR1 SGHDT, CDR2 YYEEEE. The CDR3 DNA reads TGTGCCAGCAGCTGGACAGGGATTCCCTACGAGCAGTACTTC. Translated: CASSWTGIPYEQYF. Complete variable domain (other parts from reference TRBV5-6 and TRBJ2-7): DAGVTQSPTHLIKTRGQQVTLRCSPKSGHDTVSWYQQALGQGPQFIFQYYEEEERQRGNFPDRFSGHQFPNYSSELNVNALLLGDSALYLCASSWTGIPYEQYFGPGTRLTVT.

This clone was found a few times. The V and J genes are TRBV5-6 and TRBJ1-2; 7 positions match TRBD1. Losses at the gene ends were 3 bases for V and 5 bases for J; bases not matched to a gene: 7. Germline V CDR1 and CDR2: SGHDT, YYEEEE. The CDR3 contains 14 residues. The CDR3 coding sequence is TGTGCCAGCAGCTCCGGACAGGCGACTTATGGCTACACCTTC. It is translated as CASSSGQATYGYTF.

The V gene is TRBV27, the J gene TRBJ1-1, with a possible D match to TRBD1 (6 bases). The ends were cut back, 6 bases at V and 1 base at J, with 12 bases in the middle. The CDR3 is 14 amino acids. CDR1 and CDR2 (germline): MNHEY, SMNVEV (reference sequence). The CDR3 DNA reads as TGTGCCAGCAGCAGAACGACAGGGAACACTGAAGCTTTCTTT. Translating gives CASSRTTGNTEAFF.

The chain is built from TRBV5-5 and TRBJ2-5, with TRBD2 as a possible D gene (6 bases). The germline V gene encodes CDR1 SGHKS and CDR2 YYEKEE (reference sequence). The CDR3 loop spans 15 amino acids. V was trimmed by 4 bases and J by 4 bases, leaving 17 bases between them. The CDR3 spells CASSKERLGRETQYF. The CDR3 nucleotides read TGTGCCAGCAGCAAGGAGAGACTAGGTCGAGAGACCCAGTACTTC.

V is TRBV19 and J is TRBJ2-3, with TRBD1 as a possible D gene (5 bases). Germline V gene sequence: CDR1 LNHDA, CDR2 SQIVND (reference sequence). The CDR3 is made up of 15 amino acids. V lost 3 bases and J 2 bases, leaving 12 bases between the germline ends. CDR3 nucleotide sequence: TGTGCCAGTAGTATCGACAGCATAAACACAGATACGCAGTATTTT. This gives the protein CASSIDSINTDTQYF. The entire variable domain, with the rest obtained from reference TRBV19 and TRBJ2-3, is as follows: DGGITQSPKYLFRKEGQNVTLSCEQNLNHDAMYWYRQDPGQGLRLIYYSQIVNDFQKGDIAEGYSVSREKKESFPLTVTSAQKNPTAFYLCASSIDSINTDTQYFGPGTRLTVL.

The chain is built from TRBV5-5 and TRBJ1-5; D unclear. CDR3 length: 15 residues. CDR1 and CDR2 from the germline V gene are SGHKS and YYEKEE (reference sequence). Trimming cost V 0 bases and J 4 bases, with 11 bases left between them. CDR3 nucleotide sequence: TGTGCCAGCAGCTTGGGTGGGTGGGAGAATCAGCCCCAGCATTTT. Translating it yields CASSLGGWENQPQHF.